This T cell receptor beta chain was identified during a study of quantifying T cell responses using KT2 cells. Study at large: TCR alpha and beta constant-region primers primed reverse transcription of RNA.

Unfractionated PBMC were spiked with known numbers of KT2 clone cells. Findings and limits, study-wide: Detection of KT2 sequences held at the lowest tested level, about one cell per 100,000 PBMC.

V gave up 8 bases and J gave up 2 bases, with 7 bases separating them. Germline V CDR1 and CDR2: MDHEN, SYDVKM. The CDR3 sequence is 11 residues long. Each cDNA got a UMI-containing oligo ligated at its 3' end. An equimolar mix of RC1.1 and RC1.2 primed the beta chain across TRBC1 and TRBC2. TCR alpha and beta chains were handled separately starting at the second PCR. TCRdb reanalysed the UMI-ligation and nested PCR reads using MiXCR and keeps one entry per CDR3 protein. The sample carries about 50,000 distinct CDR3 sequences, roughly 12% recorded once. For this clonotype: What it binds is not known.

The TCR was taken from a human donor. The sequencing input was PBMCs spiked with cells of the T cell clone KT2. The chain couples TRBV28 to TRBJ2-7, with D possibly being TRBD2 (5 bases). In DNA form, the CDR3 reads TGTGCCAGCTCCGGGACCTACGAGCAGTACTTC. Residues: CASSGTYEQYF.